These 15 T cell receptor beta chains share one sample of origin, sequenced in a study of post-analysis software for immune sequencing data. Unique molecular identifiers were carried by the TCR beta cDNA libraries. TCRdb called the PCR reads again in MiXCR, with one record for every CDR3 protein. The top ten hold 6.5% to 8% of the sample, which has 350,000 to 450,000 distinct CDR3 sequences, 30% to 40% seen once. The study's findings and limits: Relative to controls, patients had several TRBV segments at higher frequency, with TRBV5-6, TRBV5-1 and TRBV20-1 among these.

Their antigens are not known. The sequenced sample was blood. The receptors come from a girl aged 2 to 10 with multiple sclerosis.

The chain carries TRBV9 and TRBJ1-4; unclear D gene. V lost 3 bases and J 0 bases, leaving 6 bases between the germline ends. The CDR3 covers 14 residues. Germline V gene lookup returns CDR1 SGDLS and CDR2 YYNGEE. In DNA form, the CDR3 reads TGTGCCAGCAGCGACGGATCAACTAATGAAAAACTGTTTTTT. Its translation: CASSDGSTNEKLFF.

The genes are TRBV24-1 and TRBJ1-1; TRBD1 matches 8 bases. The CDR3 contains 13 residues. The germline V gene has CDR1 KGHDR and CDR2 SFDVKD. V was clipped by 10 bases and J by 1 base; unmatched bases: 4. CDR3 in amino acids: CATRTGKNTEAFF. The CDR3 nucleotides read TGTGCCACGAGGACAGGGAAGAACACTGAAGCTTTCTTT.

A single count supports this clonotype. This chain links TRBV28 with TRBJ2-3; D unresolved. Germline V CDR1 and CDR2: MDHEN, SYDVKM. The CDR3 is 15 amino acids. V lost 1 base and J 2 bases, leaving 10 bases between the germline ends. CDR3 coding DNA: TGTGCCAGCAGTTTATCCCCAGACTCCACAGATACGCAGTATTTT. It specifies CASSLSPDSTDTQYF.

A few counts support this clonotype. The junction departs from the called germline gene at one end, perhaps through a read error. The V gene is TRBV6-2 or TRBV6-3, the J gene TRBJ1-2, with TRBD1 identical over 10 bases. There are 15 residues in the CDR3. Germline V gene data show CDR1 as MNHEY and CDR2 as SVGEGT. DNA for the CDR3: TGTGCCAGCATCCCTTGGGGACAGGGGAACTCTGGCTACACCTTC. It codes for CASIPWGQGNSGYTF.

This chain connects TRBV18 to TRBJ2-3; D gene unclear. This CDR3 is built from 15 residues. CDR1 is KGHSH, CDR2 LQKENI, per germline. V was shortened by 2 bases and J by 2 bases, with 11 bases between the two germline ends. As DNA, the CDR3 is TGTGCCAGCTCACCAGGGCTAGATGTCACAGATACGCAGTATTTT. Translated: CASSPGLDVTDTQYF.

The chain links TRBV29-1 to TRBJ2-1, with 10 nucleotides matching TRBD2. The CDR3 covers 16 residues. Germline trimming cut 5 bases from V and 3 bases from J; bases unmatched to any gene: 10. CDR1 is SQVTM, CDR2 ANQGSEA, per germline. The CDR3 loop is CSVKASGSRGYNEQFF. CDR3 DNA: TGCAGCGTTAAGGCTAGCGGGAGTAGGGGCTACAATGAGCAGTTCTTC.

This sequence joins TRBV5-1 and TRBJ2-7, with TRBD1 as a possible D gene (5 bases). The V end lost 4 bases, the J end lost 3 bases, and 17 bases lay between the germline ends. Per the germline V gene, CDR1 is SGHRS and CDR2 is YFSETQ. The CDR3 extends over 15 amino acids. CDR3 nucleotide sequence: TGCGCCAGCAGCCACGTGGGCAGGGCGAACTACGAGCAGTACTTC. It encodes CASSHVGRANYEQYF.

This chain links TRBV5-1 with TRBJ2-1; 11 bases agree with TRBD1. The CDR3 consists of 16 residues. V gave up 0 bases and J gave up 3 bases; unmatched junction bases: 2. Per germline, CDR1 SGHRS and CDR2 YFSETQ. The CDR3 nucleotides read TGCGCCAGCAGCTTGGGGGGGACAGGGGGCTACAATGAGCAGTTCTTC. This translates into CASSLGGTGGYNEQFF.

This chain joins TRBV7-6 and TRBJ2-3; 9 bases line up with TRBD1. Germline V lookup: CDR1 SGHVS, CDR2 FNYEAQ. J lost 0 bases, V lost 2 bases, and 6 bases had no gene match. This CDR3 comprises 17 residues. The CDR3 DNA follows: TGTGCCAGCAGCTTATTGGGACAGGGACCTAGCACAGATACGCAGTATTTT. Residues: CASSLLGQGPSTDTQYF. The variable domain in full, completed from reference TRBV7-6 and TRBJ2-3, reads GAGVSQSPRYKVTKRGQDVALRCDPISGHVSLYWYRQALGQGPEFLTYFNYEAQQDKSGLPNDRFSAERPEGSISTLTIQRTEQRDSAMYRCASSLLGQGPSTDTQYFGPGTRLTVL.

The V and J genes are TRBV12-3 or TRBV12-4 and TRBJ2-5; D call uncertain. V lost 0 bases to trimming and J lost 3 bases, with 5 bases between them. The CDR3 has 13 residues. Here the CDR3 reads CASSLARKETQYF. CDR3 in DNA: TGTGCCAGCAGTTTAGCGCGGAAAGAGACCCAGTACTTC.

This clonotype showed up just a few times. The genes are TRBV6-2 or TRBV6-3 and TRBJ1-6; D is ambiguous. Trimming left V 1 base short and J 9 bases short, with 7 bases between. The germline V gene has CDR1 MNHEY and CDR2 SVGEGT. This CDR3 has 13 residues. CDR3 DNA: TGTGCCAGCAGTTACTGGGAGTTTTCACCCCTCCACTTT. Protein product: CASSYWEFSPLHF.

This clonotype was recorded a few times. This chain connects TRBV12-3 or TRBV12-4 to TRBJ1-5; no reliable D call. V lost 5 bases and J 5 bases, leaving 10 bases between the germline ends. The CDR3 sequence is 13 residues long. CDR3 sequence: CASSLSLDQPQHF. The DNA of the CDR3 is TGTGCCAGCAGTCTATCCTTGGATCAGCCCCAGCATTTT.

This clonotype occurred a few times. The chain links TRBV2 to TRBJ1-5; possible D gene TRBD1, 6 bases. CDR1 and CDR2 from the germline V gene are SNHLY and FYNNEI. V was clipped by 2 bases and J by 2 bases, with 10 bases between them. This CDR3 contains 15 residues. This CDR3 reads CASSEQGTGNQPQHF. CDR3 DNA sequence: TGTGCCAGCAGTGAACAGGGGACGGGCAATCAGCCCCAGCATTTT. The full variable domain, in which reference TRBV2 and TRBJ1-5 provide the parts outside the CDR3, is EPEVTQTPSHQVTQMGQEVILRCVPISNHLYFYWYRQILGQKVEFLVSFYNNEISEKSEIFDDQFSVERPDGSNFTLKIRSTKLEDSAMYFCASSEQGTGNQPQHFGDGTRLSIL.

This clonotype was seen a single time. This rearrangement joins TRBV12-3 or TRBV12-4 to TRBJ1-5, with a tentative D call TRBD1 (5 bases). The CDR3 is 14 residues long. Trimming pared 5 bases from V and 7 bases from J, leaving 15 bases between. The CDR3 DNA reads TGTGCCAGCAGTCTCAGGGCTGGGAAACAGCCCCAGCATTTT. It is translated as CASSLRAGKQPQHF.

The rearrangement joins TRBV7-2 to TRBJ2-1, with D perhaps matching TRBD1 or TRBD2 (5 bases each). Germline V gives CDR1 SGHTA, CDR2 FQGNSA. Trimming removed 5 bases at V and 8 bases at J, with 19 bases between. The CDR3 has 15 residues. CDR3 DNA: TGTGCCAGCAGCATAGGGACGGGGACCCGCGATGAGCAGTTCTTC. Translated, it gives CASSIGTGTRDEQFF.